What follows are 18 T cell receptor beta chains derived from one specimen sequenced in a study of cytomegalovirus exposure and HLA in healthy donors. It was with 60 Vbeta and 13 Jbeta primers that the PCR ran. Clones were sequenced by immunoSEQ multiplex PCR, and TCRdb holds only the in-frame ones, with some missing. The profile shows about 150,000 clones, 77% of them singletons. Source material: PBMCs. These receptors were taken from a male donor in good health and CMV-seronegative.

Concerning this clone itself: One end of the junction is discordant with germline, which a read error may explain. The chain carries TRBV5-1 and TRBJ2-2; a weak D match, TRBD2 (5 bases). Per germline, CDR1 SGHRS and CDR2 YFSETQ. This CDR3 comprises 15 residues. CDR3: CASTLASTGTGELFF. DNA for the CDR3: TGCGCCAGCACCTTGGCTAGCACGGGCACCGGGGAGCTGTTTTTT. Looking up the rest from reference TRBV5-1 and TRBJ2-2 gives the full variable domain: KAGVTQTPRYLIKTRGQQVTLSCSPISGHRSVSWYQQTPGQGLQFLFEYFSETQRNKGNFPGRFSGRQFSNSRSEMNVSTLELGDSALYLCASTLASTGTGELFFGEGSRLTVL.

The genes are TRBV4-3 and TRBJ2-2, with D unresolved. Between the trimmed V and J ends, which lost 2 bases and 5 bases, there was a span of 9 bases. The CDR3 length is 14 residues. The germline V gene encodes CDR1 LGHNA and CDR2 YSLEER. CDR3 residues: CASSQYTGTGELFF. Written as DNA, the CDR3 is TGCGCCAGCAGCCAATACACCGGGACCGGGGAGCTGTTTTTT.

The V and J genes are TRBV5-1 and TRBJ2-5, with D unclear. V was cut by 3 bases and J by 5 bases, with 14 bases left in between. Germline-derived CDR1 and CDR2 are SGHRS and YFSETQ. The CDR3 sequence is 14 residues long. This chain's CDR3 is CASSYEGEVETQYF. CDR3 in DNA: TGCGCCAGCAGCTATGAAGGAGAGGTGGAGACCCAGTACTTC.

V is TRBV4-2 and J is TRBJ2-7; D may be TRBD2 (5 bases). Germline-derived CDR1 and CDR2 are LGHNA and YNFKEQ. V lost 4 bases, J lost 1 base, and 8 bases lay in between. The CDR3 length is 13 residues. For the CDR3, the DNA is TGTGCCAGCAGCCGAGCGGAGTCCTACGAGCAGTACTTC. Translating gives CASSRAESYEQYF.

Only one count was recorded for this clone. The V gene is TRBV7-2, the J gene TRBJ1-2, with 9 bases aligning to TRBD1. The length of the CDR3 is 16 residues. V was clipped by 1 base and J by 7 bases; unmatched bases: 10. Germline V gene data show CDR1 as SGHTA and CDR2 as FQGNSA. Written as DNA, the CDR3 is TGTGCCAGCAGCTTAGGGTCCACCGGGACAGGGTTTGGCTACACCTTC. Its protein is CASSLGSTGTGFGYTF.

The rearrangement joins TRBV4-2 to TRBJ2-3; TRBD2 matches 12 bases. V lost 0 bases to trimming and J lost 4 bases; unmatched junction nucleotides: 5. Germline assignment: CDR1 LGHNA and CDR2 YNFKEQ. The CDR3 runs 17 residues. The CDR3 reads CASSQDPSGRGSDTQYF. The CDR3 DNA reads TGTGCCAGCAGCCAAGATCCTAGCGGGAGGGGCTCAGATACGCAGTATTTT.

This clone has a handful of counts. This chain joins TRBV7-3 and TRBJ1-4, with D unresolved. In germline, CDR1 is SGHTA, CDR2 FQGTGA. V was cut by 5 bases and J by 7 bases, with 14 bases left in between. This CDR3 spans 14 amino acids. This CDR3 reads CASSLTSSGEKLFF. The DNA for the CDR3 is TGTGCCAGCAGCCTCACCTCCTCGGGTGAAAAACTGTTTTTT.

This clone occurred a few times. The CDR3 bases are TGCGCCAGCAGTCCGGGGGTCTCAGGGGATACGCAGTATTTT. It encodes CASSPGVSGDTQYF. This sequence joins TRBV10-1 and TRBJ2-3; possibly TRBD2 for D (6 bases). V was shortened by 5 bases and J by 6 bases, with 15 bases between the two germline ends. Looked up from germline, CDR1 is WNHNN and CDR2 is SYGVQD (reference sequence). The CDR3 sequence is 14 residues long.

There are a few counts of this clone. This chain links TRBV5-8 with TRBJ1-3; no clear D gene. Deletions cut 6 bases from V and 3 bases from J, with 10 bases between. Germline loops: CDR1 SGHTS, CDR2 YDEGEE. The CDR3 extends over 13 amino acids. The CDR3 DNA is TGTGCCAGCATAATTCAGTTTGGAAACACCATATATTTT. It is translated as CASIIQFGNTIYF.

This clone was seen only a few times. The V and J genes are TRBV4-3 and TRBJ1-2; tentatively, D is TRBD1 (6 bases). The V and J ends lost 0 bases and 4 bases respectively, with 9 bases between them. Germline V gene data show CDR1 as LGHNA and CDR2 as YSLEER. CDR3 length: 14 residues. CDR3 region: CASSQDRGGYGYTF. CDR3 sequence (DNA): TGCGCCAGCAGCCAAGACAGGGGCGGCTATGGCTACACCTTC.

This clone was counted only a few times. The CDR3 bases are TGTGCCAGCAGCCCACAGGGGGAGGAGGTTAACATTCAGTACTTC. Its protein product is CASSPQGEEVNIQYF. The chain is built from TRBV7-9 and TRBJ2-4; 8 bases align to TRBD1. Germline-derived CDR1 and CDR2 are SEHNR and FQNEAQ (reference sequence). This CDR3 contains 15 residues. J gave up 7 bases and V 5 bases, and 10 bases lay outside the gene matches. The variable domain in full, with the rest retrieved from reference TRBV7-9 and TRBJ2-4, is DTGVSQNPRHKITKRGQNVTFRCDPISEHNRLYWYRQTLGQGPEFLTYFQNEAQLEKSRLLSDRFSAERPKGSFSTLEIQRTEQGDSAMYLCASSPQGEEVNIQYFGAGTRLSVL.

This chain links TRBV15 with TRBJ1-1; D is ambiguous. This CDR3 has 14 residues. V dropped 3 bases and J dropped 1 base, with 9 bases sitting between them. Germline V lookup: CDR1 LNHNV, CDR2 YYDKDF (reference sequence). This CDR3 is CATSRDSWNTEAFF. CDR3 bases: TGTGCCACCAGCAGGGACTCCTGGAACACTGAAGCTTTCTTT.

This clone has only a few counts. This rearrangement joins TRBV9 to TRBJ2-7; the D gene is possibly TRBD1 (5 bases). Germline CDR1 and CDR2: SGDLS and YYNGEE. The V gene lost 1 base and the J gene lost 2 bases, with 13 bases spanning the gap. The CDR3 extends over 15 amino acids. Here the CDR3 reads CASSVSGSLTYEQYF. CDR3 DNA: TGTGCCAGCAGCGTATCAGGGTCCCTAACCTACGAGCAGTACTTC.

This clone showed up just once. The chain employs TRBV27 and TRBJ2-5; D possibly corresponds to TRBD1 (6 bases). CDR1 is MNHEY and CDR2 is SMNVEV in the germline V gene (reference sequence). The CDR3 has 15 residues. Between the trimmed V and J ends, which lost 1 base and 0 bases, there was a span of 9 bases. The CDR3 sequence: CASSLLGTNQETQYF. DNA for the CDR3: TGTGCCAGCAGTTTATTGGGGACAAACCAAGAGACCCAGTACTTC.

Worth noting for this clone: One end of the junction is discordant with germline, which a read error may explain. The chain links TRBV7-9 to TRBJ2-1; possibly TRBD1 for D (6 bases). The CDR3 runs 17 residues. Germline V lookup: CDR1 SEHNR, CDR2 FQNEAQ (reference sequence). The CDR3 DNA reads as TGTTCCAGCAGACCCGGACAGCGTCTCCAGTCCTACAATGAGCAGTTCTTC. It specifies CSSRPGQRLQSYNEQFF.

This clone has more than one count but fewer than ten. This chain connects TRBV27 to TRBJ2-5, with TRBD1 matching over 7 bases. J gave up 4 bases and V 3 bases, and 8 bases lay outside the gene matches. This CDR3 has 15 amino acids. Germline lookup yields CDR1 MNHEY and CDR2 SMNVEV (reference sequence). The CDR3 bases are TGTGCCAGCAGTTTCCGACAGGGAATGGGAGAGACCCAGTACTTC. Its protein product is CASSFRQGMGETQYF.

This clone was seen once. The rearrangement joins TRBV7-6 to TRBJ2-2; TRBD2 matches at 7 bases. Germline assignment: CDR1 SGHVS and CDR2 FNYEAQ. CDR3 length equals 16 residues. J gave up 4 bases and V 5 bases, and 10 bases lay outside the gene matches. Written as DNA, the CDR3 is TGTGCCAGCAGCCCGGGGGGTAGCGGAGGCACCGGGGAGCTGTTTTTT. Amino acid sequence: CASSPGGSGGTGELFF. Drawing the rest from reference TRBV7-6 and TRBJ2-2, the complete variable domain is GAGVSQSPRYKVTKRGQDVALRCDPISGHVSLYWYRQALGQGPEFLTYFNYEAQQDKSGLPNDRFSAERPEGSISTLTIQRTEQRDSAMYRCASSPGGSGGTGELFFGEGSRLTVL.

The V gene is TRBV27, the J gene TRBJ1-2, with D hard to call. Germline V gene lookup returns CDR1 MNHEY and CDR2 SMNVEV (reference sequence). This CDR3 is 15 amino acids long. Trimming removed 4 bases at V and 8 bases at J, with 20 bases between. CDR3 in DNA: TGTGCCAGCAGTTCCTCCTGGGCTTCGGGGAACGGCTACACCTTC. As protein: CASSSSWASGNGYTF.